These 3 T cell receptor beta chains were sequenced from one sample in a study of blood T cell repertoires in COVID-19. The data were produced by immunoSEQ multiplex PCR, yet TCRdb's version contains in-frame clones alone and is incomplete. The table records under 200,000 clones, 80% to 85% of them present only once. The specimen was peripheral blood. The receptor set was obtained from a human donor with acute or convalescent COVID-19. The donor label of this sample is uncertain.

CDR3 bases: TGTGCCAGCAGCTTGGTAGCCCAGCGGTCCTACGAGCAGTACTTC. Translating it yields CASSLVAQRSYEQYF. The genes are TRBV5-5 and TRBJ2-7; TRBD2 might be the D (5 bases). Trimming pared 0 bases from V and 1 base from J, leaving 11 bases between. This CDR3 spans 15 amino acids. The germline CDR1 and CDR2 sequences are SGHKS and YYEKEE (reference sequence).

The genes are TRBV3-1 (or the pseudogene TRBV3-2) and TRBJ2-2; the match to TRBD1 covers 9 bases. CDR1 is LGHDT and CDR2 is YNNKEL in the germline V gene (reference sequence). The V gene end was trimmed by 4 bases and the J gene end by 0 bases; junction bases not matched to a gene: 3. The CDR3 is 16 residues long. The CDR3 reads CASSPTGGANTGELFF. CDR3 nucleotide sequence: TGTGCCAGCAGCCCGACAGGGGGAGCGAACACCGGGGAGCTGTTTTTT.

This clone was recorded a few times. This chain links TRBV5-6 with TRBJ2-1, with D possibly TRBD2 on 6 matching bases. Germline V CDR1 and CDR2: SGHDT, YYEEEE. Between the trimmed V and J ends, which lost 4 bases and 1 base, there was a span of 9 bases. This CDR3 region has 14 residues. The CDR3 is CASSIRGSYNEQFF. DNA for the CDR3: TGTGCCAGCAGCATACGGGGGTCCTACAATGAGCAGTTCTTC.